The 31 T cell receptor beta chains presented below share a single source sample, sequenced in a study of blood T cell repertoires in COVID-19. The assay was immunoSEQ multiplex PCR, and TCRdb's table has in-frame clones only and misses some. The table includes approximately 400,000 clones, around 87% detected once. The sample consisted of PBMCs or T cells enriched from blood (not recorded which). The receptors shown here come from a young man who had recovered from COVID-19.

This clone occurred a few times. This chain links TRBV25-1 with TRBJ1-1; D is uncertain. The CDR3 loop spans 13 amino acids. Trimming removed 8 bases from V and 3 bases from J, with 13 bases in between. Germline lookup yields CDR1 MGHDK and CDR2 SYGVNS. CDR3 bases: TGTGCCAGCCTAACGGACTCCGACACTGAAGCTTTCTTT. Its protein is CASLTDSDTEAFF.

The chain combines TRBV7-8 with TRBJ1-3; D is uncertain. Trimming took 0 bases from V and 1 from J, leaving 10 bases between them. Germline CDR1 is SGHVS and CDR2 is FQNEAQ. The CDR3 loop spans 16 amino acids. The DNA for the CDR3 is TGTGCCAGCAGCTTAGCGCTTGGAGGGTCTGGAAACACCATATATTTT. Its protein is CASSLALGGSGNTIYF.

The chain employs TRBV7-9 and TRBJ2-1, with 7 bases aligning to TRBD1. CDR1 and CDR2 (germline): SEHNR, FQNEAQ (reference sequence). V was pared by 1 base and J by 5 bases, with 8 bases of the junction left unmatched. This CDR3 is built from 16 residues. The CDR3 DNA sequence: TGTGCCAGCAGCTTAGATCGGGCAGGGGGTGACAATGAGCAGTTCTTC. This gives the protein CASSLDRAGGDNEQFF.

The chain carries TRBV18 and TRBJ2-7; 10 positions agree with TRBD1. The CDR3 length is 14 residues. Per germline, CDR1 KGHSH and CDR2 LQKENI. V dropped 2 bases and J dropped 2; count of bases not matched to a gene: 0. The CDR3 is CASSPGTGAYEQYF. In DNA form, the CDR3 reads TGTGCCAGCTCACCAGGGACAGGGGCCTACGAGCAGTACTTC.

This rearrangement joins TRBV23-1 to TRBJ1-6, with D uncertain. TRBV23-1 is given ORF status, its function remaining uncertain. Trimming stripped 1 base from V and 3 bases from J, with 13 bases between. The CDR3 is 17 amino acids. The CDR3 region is CASSQFPRVNYNSPLHF. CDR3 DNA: TGCGCCAGCAGTCAATTTCCACGGGTCAACTATAATTCACCCCTCCACTTT.

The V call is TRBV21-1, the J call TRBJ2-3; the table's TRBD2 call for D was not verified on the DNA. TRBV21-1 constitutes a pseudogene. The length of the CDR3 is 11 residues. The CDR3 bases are TGTGCCAGCAGACGGGAAGATACGCAGTATTTT. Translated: CASRREDTQYF.

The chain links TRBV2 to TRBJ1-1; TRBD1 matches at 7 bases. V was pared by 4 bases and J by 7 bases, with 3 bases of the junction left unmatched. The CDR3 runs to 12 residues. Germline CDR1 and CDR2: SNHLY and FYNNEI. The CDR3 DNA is TGTGCCAGCAGTGTCGACAGGGATGAAGCTTTCTTT. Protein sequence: CASSVDRDEAFF. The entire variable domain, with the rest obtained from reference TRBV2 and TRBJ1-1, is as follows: EPEVTQTPSHQVTQMGQEVILRCVPISNHLYFYWYRQILGQKVEFLVSFYNNEISEKSEIFDDQFSVERPDGSNFTLKIRSTKLEDSAMYFCASSVDRDEAFFGQGTRLTVV.

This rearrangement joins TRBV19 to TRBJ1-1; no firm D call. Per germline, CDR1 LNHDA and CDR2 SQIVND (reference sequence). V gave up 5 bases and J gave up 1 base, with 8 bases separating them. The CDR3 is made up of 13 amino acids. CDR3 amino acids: CASSFPGNTEAFF. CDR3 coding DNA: TGTGCCAGTAGTTTCCCCGGGAACACTGAAGCTTTCTTT.

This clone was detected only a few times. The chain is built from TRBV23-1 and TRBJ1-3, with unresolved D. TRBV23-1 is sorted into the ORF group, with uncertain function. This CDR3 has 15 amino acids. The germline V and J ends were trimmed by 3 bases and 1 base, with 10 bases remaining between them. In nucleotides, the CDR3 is TGCGCCAGCAGTCATCACGCCAGATCTGGAAACACCATATATTTT. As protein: CASSHHARSGNTIYF.

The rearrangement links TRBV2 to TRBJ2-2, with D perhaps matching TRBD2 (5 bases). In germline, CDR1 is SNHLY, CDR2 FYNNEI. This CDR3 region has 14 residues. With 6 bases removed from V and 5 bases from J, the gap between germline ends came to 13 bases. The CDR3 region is CASRREGLTGELFF. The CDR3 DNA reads TGTGCCAGCAGAAGGGAAGGACTGACCGGGGAGCTGTTTTTT. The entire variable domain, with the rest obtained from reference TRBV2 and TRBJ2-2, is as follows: EPEVTQTPSHQVTQMGQEVILRCVPISNHLYFYWYRQILGQKVEFLVSFYNNEISEKSEIFDDQFSVERPDGSNFTLKIRSTKLEDSAMYFCASRREGLTGELFFGEGSRLTVL.

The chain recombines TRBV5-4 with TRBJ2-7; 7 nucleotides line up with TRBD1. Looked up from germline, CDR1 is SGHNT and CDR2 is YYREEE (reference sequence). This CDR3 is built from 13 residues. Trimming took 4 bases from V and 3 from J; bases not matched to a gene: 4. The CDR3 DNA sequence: TGTGCCAGCAGCCTCGGACAGGTCTACGAGCAGTACTTC. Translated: CASSLGQVYEQYF.

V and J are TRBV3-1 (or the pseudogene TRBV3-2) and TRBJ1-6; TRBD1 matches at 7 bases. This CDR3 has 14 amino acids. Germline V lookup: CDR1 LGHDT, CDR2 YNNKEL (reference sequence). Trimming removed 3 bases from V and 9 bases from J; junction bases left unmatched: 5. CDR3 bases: TGTGCCAGCAGCCAGGGAAACAGGGGTTCACCCCTCCACTTT. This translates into CASSQGNRGSPLHF.

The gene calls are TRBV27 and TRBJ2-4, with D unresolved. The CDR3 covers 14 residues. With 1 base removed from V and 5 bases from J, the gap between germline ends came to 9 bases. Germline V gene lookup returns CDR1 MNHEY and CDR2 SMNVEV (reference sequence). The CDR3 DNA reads TGTGCCAGCAGTTTATATAACCGGGAAAACATTCAGTACTTC. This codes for CASSLYNRENIQYF.

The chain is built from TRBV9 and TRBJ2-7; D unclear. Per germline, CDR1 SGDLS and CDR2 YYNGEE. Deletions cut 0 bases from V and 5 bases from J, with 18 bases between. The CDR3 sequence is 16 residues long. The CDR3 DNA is TGTGCCAGCAGCGTAGAAGCTAGGCGGTCAAGCGACGAGCAGTACTTC. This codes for CASSVEARRSSDEQYF. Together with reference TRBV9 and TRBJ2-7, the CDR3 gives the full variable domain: DSGVTQTPKHLITATGQRVTLRCSPRSGDLSVYWYQQSLDQGLQFLIQYYNGEERAKGNILERFSAQQFPDLHSELNLSSLELGDSALYFCASSVEARRSSDEQYFGPGTRLTVT.

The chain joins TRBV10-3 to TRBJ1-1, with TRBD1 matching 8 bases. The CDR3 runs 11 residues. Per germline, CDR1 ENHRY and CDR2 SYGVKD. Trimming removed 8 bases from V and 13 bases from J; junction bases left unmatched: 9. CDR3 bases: TGTGCCATCGCGCAGGGGGCATTGGTTTTCTTT. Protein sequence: CAIAQGALVFF.

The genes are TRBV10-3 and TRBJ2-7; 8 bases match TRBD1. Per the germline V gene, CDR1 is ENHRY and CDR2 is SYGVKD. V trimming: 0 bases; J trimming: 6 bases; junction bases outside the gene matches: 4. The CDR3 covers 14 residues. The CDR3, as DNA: TGTGCCATCAGTGAGTCGACAGGGGAAGGCGAGCAGTACTTC. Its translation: CAISESTGEGEQYF.

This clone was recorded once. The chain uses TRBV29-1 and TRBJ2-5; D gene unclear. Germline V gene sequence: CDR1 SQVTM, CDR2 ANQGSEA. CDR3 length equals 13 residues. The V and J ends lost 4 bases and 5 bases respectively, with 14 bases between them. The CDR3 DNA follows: TGCAGCGTTGCCTCCAATTGGGCCGAGACCCAGTACTTC. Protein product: CSVASNWAETQYF.

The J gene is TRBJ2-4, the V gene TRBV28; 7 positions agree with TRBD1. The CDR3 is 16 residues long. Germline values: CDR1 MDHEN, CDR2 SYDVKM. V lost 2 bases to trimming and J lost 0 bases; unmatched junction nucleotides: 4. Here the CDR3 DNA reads TGTGCCAGCAGTTTAGGGGACAGACAAGCCAAAAACATTCAGTACTTC. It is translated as CASSLGDRQAKNIQYF.

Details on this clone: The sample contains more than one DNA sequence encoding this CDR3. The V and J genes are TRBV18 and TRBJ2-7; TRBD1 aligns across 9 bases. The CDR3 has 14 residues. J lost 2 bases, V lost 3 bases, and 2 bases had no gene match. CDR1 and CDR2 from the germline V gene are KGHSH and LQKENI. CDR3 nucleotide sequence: TGTGCCAGCTCACCTGGGACAGGGACCTACGAGCAGTACTTC. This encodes CASSPGTGTYEQYF.

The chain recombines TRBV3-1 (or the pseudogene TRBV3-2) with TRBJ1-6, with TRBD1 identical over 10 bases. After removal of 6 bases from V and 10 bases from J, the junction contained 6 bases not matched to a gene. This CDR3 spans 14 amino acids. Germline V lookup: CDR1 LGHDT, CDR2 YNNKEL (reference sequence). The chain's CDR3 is CASRDRGWKSPLHF. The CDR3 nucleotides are TGTGCCAGCAGGGACAGGGGGTGGAAATCACCCCTCCACTTT.

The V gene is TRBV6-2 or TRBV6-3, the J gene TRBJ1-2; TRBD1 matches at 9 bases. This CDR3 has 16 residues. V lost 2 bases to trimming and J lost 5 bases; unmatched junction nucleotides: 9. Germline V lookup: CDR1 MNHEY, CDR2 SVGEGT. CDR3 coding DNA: TGTGCCAGCAGTTACACCGAAGGGACAGGGCGATATGGCTACACCTTC. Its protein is CASSYTEGTGRYGYTF.

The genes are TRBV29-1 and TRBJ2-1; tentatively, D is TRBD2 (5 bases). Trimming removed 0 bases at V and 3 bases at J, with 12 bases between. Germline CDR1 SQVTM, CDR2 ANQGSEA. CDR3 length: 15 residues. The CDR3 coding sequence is TGCAGCGTTGAAGATCAACGGGGTGTCTACAATGAGCAGTTCTTC. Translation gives CSVEDQRGVYNEQFF.

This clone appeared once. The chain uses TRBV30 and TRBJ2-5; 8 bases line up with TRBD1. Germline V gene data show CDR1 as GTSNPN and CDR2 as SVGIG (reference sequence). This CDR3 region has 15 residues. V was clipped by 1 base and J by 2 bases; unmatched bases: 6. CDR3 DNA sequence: TGTGCCTGGAGTGCAGGGGGCTGGGGTCAAGAGACCCAGTACTTC. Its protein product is CAWSAGGWGQETQYF.

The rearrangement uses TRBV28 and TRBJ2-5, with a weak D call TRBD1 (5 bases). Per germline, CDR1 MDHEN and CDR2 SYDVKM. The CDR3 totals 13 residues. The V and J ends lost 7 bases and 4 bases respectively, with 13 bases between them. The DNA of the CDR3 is TGTGCCAGCAAGGTCTCAGGGTCAGAGACCCAGTACTTC. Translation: CASKVSGSETQYF.

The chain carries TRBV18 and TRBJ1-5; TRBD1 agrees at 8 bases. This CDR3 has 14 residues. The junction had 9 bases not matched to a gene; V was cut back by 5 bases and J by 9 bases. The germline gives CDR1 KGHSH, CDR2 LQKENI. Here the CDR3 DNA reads TGTGCCAGCTCAGGAGGACAGGGCTTAGGGCCCCAGCATTTT. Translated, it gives CASSGGQGLGPQHF.

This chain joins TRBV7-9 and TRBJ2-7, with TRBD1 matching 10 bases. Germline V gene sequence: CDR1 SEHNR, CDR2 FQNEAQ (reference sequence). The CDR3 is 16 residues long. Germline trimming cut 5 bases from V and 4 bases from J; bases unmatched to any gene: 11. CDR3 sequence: CASSARDRGGSYEQYF. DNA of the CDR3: TGTGCCAGCAGCGCCCGGGACAGGGGTGGTAGTTACGAGCAGTACTTC.

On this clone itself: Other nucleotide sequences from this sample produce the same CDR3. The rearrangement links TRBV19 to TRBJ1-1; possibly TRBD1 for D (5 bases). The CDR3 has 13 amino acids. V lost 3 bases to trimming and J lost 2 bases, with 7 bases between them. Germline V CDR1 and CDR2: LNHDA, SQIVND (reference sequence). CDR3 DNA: TGTGCCAGTAGTATCCAGGGAAACACTGAAGCTTTCTTT. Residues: CASSIQGNTEAFF.

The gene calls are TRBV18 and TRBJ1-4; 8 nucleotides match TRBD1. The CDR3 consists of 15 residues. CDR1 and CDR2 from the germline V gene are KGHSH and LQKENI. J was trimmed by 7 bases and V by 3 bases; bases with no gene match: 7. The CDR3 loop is CASSPLDREVEKLFF. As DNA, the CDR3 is TGTGCCAGCTCACCGCTGGACAGGGAGGTTGAAAAACTGTTTTTT.

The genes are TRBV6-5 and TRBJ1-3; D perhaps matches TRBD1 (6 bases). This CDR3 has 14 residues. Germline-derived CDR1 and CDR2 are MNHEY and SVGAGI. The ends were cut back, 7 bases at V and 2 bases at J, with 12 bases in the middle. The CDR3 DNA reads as TGTGCCAGCACTTCACAGGGCACTGGAAACACCATATATTTT. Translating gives CASTSQGTGNTIYF.

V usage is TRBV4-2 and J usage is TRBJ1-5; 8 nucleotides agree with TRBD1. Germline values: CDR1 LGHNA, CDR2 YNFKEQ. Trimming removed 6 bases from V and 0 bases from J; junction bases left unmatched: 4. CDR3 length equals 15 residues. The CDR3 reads CASSRDRGSNQPQHF. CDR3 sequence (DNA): TGTGCCAGCAGTCGAGACAGGGGTAGCAATCAGCCCCAGCATTTT.

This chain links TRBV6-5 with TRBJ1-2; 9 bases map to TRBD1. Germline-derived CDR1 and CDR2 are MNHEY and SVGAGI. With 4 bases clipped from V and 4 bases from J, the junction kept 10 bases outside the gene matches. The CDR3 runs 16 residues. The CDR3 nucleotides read TGTGCCAGCAGTTCAACCGCGACAGGGGGAGCCTATGGCTACACCTTC. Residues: CASSSTATGGAYGYTF.